This is a list of T cell receptor beta chains from one sample in a study of T cell changes during pregnancy in multiple sclerosis. Here immunoSEQ multiplex PCR was the method, and the copy in TCRdb shows in-frame clones only, minus some. The sample includes under 55,000 clones, approximately 94% of them seen just once. The sample consisted of CD4+ T cells from peripheral blood mononuclear cells, taken before pregnancy. All receptors come from a female donor with multiple sclerosis, enrolled in a pregnancy study. CDR3s include the opening cysteine and the closing phenylalanine or tryptophan. The D gene is left open where the match is weak. Size tells how often a clone was seen (once, few, many) or the class of an expanded clone, and some rows leave it out.

D gene	V gene	J gene	clone size	CDR3 protein	CDR3 DNA
TRBD1	TRBV5-8	TRBJ2-7	once	CASSQGGRATYEQYF	TGTGCCAGCAGCCAAGGGGGCAGGGCAACCTACGAGCAGTACTTC
.	TRBV4-1	TRBJ2-7	.	CASSGSFPGNSYEQYF	TGCGCCAGCAGCGGCTCCTTCCCGGGGAACTCCTACGAGCAGTACTTC
TRBD1	TRBV2	TRBJ2-7	once	CASRVYRGLDEQYF	TGTGCCAGCAGGGTTTACAGGGGGCTCGACGAGCAGTACTTC
TRBD1	TRBV27	TRBJ1-1	.	CASKDRGYPEAFF	TGTGCCAGCAAGGACAGGGGGTACCCTGAAGCTTTCTTT
.	TRBV27	TRBJ1-2	once	CASSLSGTSYGYTF	TGTGCCAGCAGTTTATCCGGAACTAGCTATGGCTACACCTTC
.	TRBV5-1	TRBJ2-3	.	CASSSDRDTQYF	TGCGCCAGCAGCTCAGACAGGGATACGCAGTATTTT
.	TRBV27	TRBJ2-2	once	CASSSPFRSAPGELFF	TGTGCCAGCAGTTCTCCCTTCCGAAGTGCGCCAGGGGAGCTGTTTTTT
.	TRBV5-1	TRBJ2-3	.	CASLRGTDTDTQYF	TGCGCCAGCCTGCGCGGGACCGACACAGATACGCAGTATTTT
.	TRBV5-1	TRBJ1-3	.	CASSLTPSGNTIYF	TGCGCCAGCAGCCTGACACCCTCTGGAAACACCATATATTTT
.	TRBV19	TRBJ2-5	few	CASRTAGSETQYF	TGTGCCAGTCGCACCGCAGGCTCAGAGACCCAGTACTTC
.	TRBV6-1	TRBJ1-5	once	CAGSNGELGNQPQHF	TGTGCCGGATCTAATGGGGAGTTAGGCAATCAGCCCCAGCATTTT
TRBD1	TRBV5-1	TRBJ2-1	.	CASSLDVTGNEQFF	TGCGCCAGCAGCTTGGATGTGACAGGGAATGAGCAGTTCTTC
.	TRBV19	TRBJ2-2	once	CASSIFGGRATGELFF	TGTGCCAGTAGTATATTCGGGGGGCGAGCCACCGGGGAGCTGTTTTTT
TRBD2	TRBV28	TRBJ2-1	once	CASSWGPSGRNEQFF	TGTGCCAGCAGTTGGGGCCCGAGCGGGAGGAATGAGCAGTTCTTC